A selection of T cell receptor beta chains follows, all from one sample in a study of T cells after yellow fever vaccination. TCRdb analysed the 5' RACE reads with MiXCR anew, one entry per CDR3 protein. The table shows fewer than 350,000 distinct CDR3 sequences, with 3.5% to 4.5% occurring only once. The sample here was PBMCs, taken 15 days after the yellow fever booster vaccination. The receptors were sampled from a man between 18 and 29 years old who received the YFV17D yellow fever vaccine. CDR3s include the opening cysteine and the closing phenylalanine or tryptophan. Fields, in order: clone size, J gene, D gene, V gene, CDR3 DNA, CDR3 protein. A D gene is named only where the DNA matches it firmly. Expanded clones are given a class, and other clones once, few, many or no size at all.

few,TRBJ2-1,TRBD2,TRBV5-1,TGCGCCAGTGAGACTAGCGGGGGGACCTACAATGAGCAGTTCTTC,CASETSGGTYNEQFF
many,TRBJ2-1,TRBD2,TRBV27,TGTGCCACGGGGACTAGCGGGGGGAGGAATGAGCAGTTCTTC,CATGTSGGRNEQFF
many,TRBJ2-2,-,TRBV6-5,TGTGCCAGCAGCCCCCGGTCCGGGGAGCTGTTTTTT,CASSPRSGELFF
many,TRBJ1-3,-,TRBV5-1,TGCGCCAGCAGCTTATTCGGGGTCGCGGAAAACACCATATATTTT,CASSLFGVAENTIYF
many,TRBJ2-2,TRBD2,TRBV7-2,TGTGCCAGCAGCTTAGCGTCTAGCGGGATAGGGGAGCTGTTTTTT,CASSLASSGIGELFF
few,TRBJ2-3,TRBD2,TRBV7-6,TGTGCCAGCAGCTGGACTAGCGGGGGGCCCACAGATACGCAGTATTTT,CASSWTSGGPTDTQYF
-,TRBJ1-2,TRBD1,TRBV29-1,TGCAGCGTTCGAGGGACAGGGCTCTATGGCTACACCTTC,CSVRGTGLYGYTF
-,TRBJ2-1,-,TRBV6-2/TRBV6-3,TGTGCCAGCAGTACTCTAATGAGGGACTACAATGAGCAGTTCTTC,CASSTLMRDYNEQFF
many,TRBJ2-5,-,TRBV2,TGTGCCAGCCGACTCTTCGGCCCAGAGACCCAGTACTTC,CASRLFGPETQYF
-,TRBJ1-3,-,TRBV30,TGTGCCTGGAGTTTTGACAGTGAGACTGGAAACACCATATATTTT,CAWSFDSETGNTIYF
-,TRBJ2-2,-,TRBV6-6,TGTGCCAGCAGACAGGGAAAAGAGTACACCGGGGAGCTGTTTTTT,CASRQGKEYTGELFF
few,TRBJ2-1,TRBD1,TRBV7-6,TGTGCCAGCAGCCTAGGTTGGGGGACAGATTACAATGAGCAGTTCTTC,CASSLGWGTDYNEQFF
many,TRBJ1-2,-,TRBV9,TGTGCCAGCAGCGCCCGGGAGAGCAACTATGGCTACACCTTC,CASSARESNYGYTF
many,TRBJ2-5,TRBD1,TRBV6-2/TRBV6-3,TGTGCCAGCAGTTTTAAAAGGACAGGGAAAGAGACCCAGTACTTC,CASSFKRTGKETQYF
many,TRBJ2-5,-,TRBV7-9,TGTGCCAGCAGCGCCCGGGAGAGGCTCGGAGAGACCCAGTACTTC,CASSARERLGETQYF
-,TRBJ2-7,TRBD1,TRBV19,TGTGCCAGTAGTTTGACAGGGGGCCTCTACGAGCAGTACTTC,CASSLTGGLYEQYF